The 15 T cell receptor beta chains below were found in one sample sequenced in a study of blood T cell repertoires in COVID-19. Some clones are missing from TCRdb's copy, which holds only in-frame ones; the method was immunoSEQ multiplex PCR. The table includes about 110,000 clones, more than 70% detected once. The sequenced sample consisted of peripheral blood. The receptors derive from a woman between 45 and 60 years old with acute or convalescent COVID-19.

This chain joins TRBV24-1 and TRBJ2-3; D remains unclear. Germline loops: CDR1 KGHDR, CDR2 SFDVKD. This CDR3 contains 12 residues. With 7 bases removed from V and 4 bases from J, the gap between germline ends came to 8 bases. CDR3 sequence (DNA): TGTGCCACCAGCAGTACCGCAGATACGCAGTATTTT. The encoded protein is CATSSTADTQYF.

This chain joins TRBV7-2 and TRBJ2-5; weak D call: TRBD1 (5 bases). There are 13 residues in the CDR3. Trimming took off 2 bases at V and 3 bases at J, with 7 bases between the two ends. Germline CDR1 SGHTA, CDR2 FQGNSA. The CDR3 is CASSLLREETQYF. The CDR3 DNA sequence: TGTGCCAGCAGCTTACTCAGGGAAGAGACCCAGTACTTC.

V gene TRBV2 combines with J gene TRBJ2-7, with TRBD2 matching over 9 bases. The germline V gene encodes CDR1 SNHLY and CDR2 FYNNEI. V lost 4 bases to trimming and J lost 6 bases; unmatched junction nucleotides: 10. The CDR3 has 15 residues. CDR3 sequence reads: CASSASVSGRGEQYF. The CDR3 nucleotides read TGTGCCAGCAGTGCGTCGGTTAGCGGGAGAGGCGAGCAGTACTTC.

In its sample, this clone was seen a few times. The V call is TRBV19, the J call TRBJ2-1; TRBD2 aligns across 9 bases. The V gene end was trimmed by 3 bases and the J gene end by 2 bases; junction bases not matched to a gene: 8. Germline V lookup: CDR1 LNHDA, CDR2 SQIVND (reference sequence). This CDR3 contains 17 residues. The CDR3: CASSMGGASGAYNEQFF. The CDR3 DNA follows: TGTGCCAGTAGTATGGGGGGAGCTAGCGGGGCCTACAATGAGCAGTTCTTC.

The rearrangement links TRBV27 to TRBJ1-2, with D maybe TRBD1 (6 bases). Looked up from germline, CDR1 is MNHEY and CDR2 is SMNVEV (reference sequence). Trimming removed 6 bases from V and 2 bases from J, with 13 bases in between. The CDR3 is made up of 14 amino acids. CDR3 DNA: TGTGCCAGCAGCGGGGGGCGCCTCAACTATGGCTACACCTTC. This gives the protein CASSGGRLNYGYTF.

This sequence joins TRBV5-5 and TRBJ1-5; D not certain. V lost 0 bases and J lost 10, with 11 bases in between. The CDR3 is 13 amino acids. CDR1 is SGHKS, CDR2 YYEKEE, per germline (reference sequence). The CDR3 here is CASSLEWGAPQHF. The CDR3 bases are TGTGCCAGCAGCTTGGAGTGGGGAGCCCCCCAGCATTTT.

The chain uses TRBV6-4 and TRBJ1-1; TRBD1 agrees at 11 bases. CDR3 length: 13 amino acids. V shed 6 bases, J shed 4 bases, and the junction held 1 base outside the gene matches. The germline V gene encodes CDR1 MRHNA and CDR2 SNTAGT. The DNA for the CDR3 is TGTGCCAGCAGAGGACAGGGGGCCACTGAAGCTTTCTTT. Translated: CASRGQGATEAFF.

This chain links TRBV12-2 with TRBJ2-2; the D call in the table, TRBD2, was not verified against the DNA. TRBV12-2 is a pseudogene segment. The length of the CDR3 is 17 residues. CDR3 coding DNA: TGTGCAAGTCGCTCTCCGGGGGGCAGATCGAACACCGGGGAGCTGTTTTTT. Its translation: CASRSPGGRSNTGELFF.

The rearrangement links TRBV9 to TRBJ1-2; D uncertain. V was pared by 0 bases and J by 2 bases, with 5 bases between. This CDR3 has 13 amino acids. Germline V CDR1 and CDR2: SGDLS, YYNGEE. The CDR3 is CASSVEENYGYTF. CDR3 nucleotides: TGTGCCAGCAGCGTAGAAGAGAACTATGGCTACACCTTC. The whole variable domain, filled in from reference TRBV9 and TRBJ1-2, reads DSGVTQTPKHLITATGQRVTLRCSPRSGDLSVYWYQQSLDQGLQFLIQYYNGEERAKGNILERFSAQQFPDLHSELNLSSLELGDSALYFCASSVEENYGYTFGSGTRLTVV.

The rearrangement uses TRBV3-1 (or the pseudogene TRBV3-2) and TRBJ2-7; no clear D gene. There are 15 residues in the CDR3. Per germline, CDR1 LGHDT and CDR2 YNNKEL (reference sequence). V gave up 1 base and J gave up 3 bases, with 13 bases separating them. The CDR3 sequence is CASSQGSSFVYEQYF. CDR3 sequence (DNA): TGTGCCAGCAGCCAAGGCAGTAGCTTCGTCTACGAGCAGTACTTC.

The genes are TRBV19 and TRBJ2-1; D unclear. There are 14 residues in the CDR3. V lost 0 bases and J 9 bases, leaving 12 bases between the germline ends. CDR1 and CDR2 from the germline V gene are LNHDA and SQIVND (reference sequence). The DNA of the CDR3 is TGTGCCAGTAGTATAGATCTAGTCGTGAGTGAGCAGTTCTTC. Its protein product is CASSIDLVVSEQFF.

The V and J genes are TRBV5-1 and TRBJ1-3; no firm D call. The CDR3 extends over 15 amino acids. V lost 0 bases and J 2 bases, leaving 9 bases between the germline ends. Germline V gene sequence: CDR1 SGHRS, CDR2 YFSETQ. In DNA form, the CDR3 reads TGCGCCAGCAGCTTGGGGCACGGGGCTGGAAACACCATATATTTT. Protein: CASSLGHGAGNTIYF.

The chain links TRBV18 to TRBJ2-5; D is perhaps TRBD1 (6 bases). This CDR3 spans 16 amino acids. Germline V gives CDR1 KGHSH, CDR2 LQKENI. The V and J ends lost 4 bases and 1 base respectively, with 16 bases between them. This CDR3 is CASSLPTGMPQETQYF. The DNA of the CDR3 is TGTGCCAGCTCACTCCCTACAGGGATGCCCCAAGAGACCCAGTACTTC.

CDR3 sequence reads: CASSEGGIGNNEQFF. CDR3 nucleotides: TGTGCCAGCAGTGAAGGAGGGATCGGCAACAATGAGCAGTTCTTC. The gene calls are TRBV2 and TRBJ2-1, with TRBD2 as a possible D gene (5 bases). Germline CDR1 SNHLY, CDR2 FYNNEI. This CDR3 spans 15 amino acids. V was cut by 1 base and J by 5 bases, with 12 bases left in between.

The sample holds a few counts of this clone. The chain uses TRBV6-6 and TRBJ1-5; no clear D gene. The CDR3 sequence is 12 residues long. Germline V gene sequence: CDR1 MNHNY, CDR2 SVGAGI (reference sequence). V was trimmed by 2 bases and J by 10 bases, leaving 9 bases between them. The CDR3 region has the DNA TGTGCCAGCAGTTACCGGGAGGGCCCCCAGCATTTT. It translates to CASSYREGPQHF.